These T cell receptor beta chains were read from a single sample in a study of spatial heterogeneity in lung cancer. Each CDR3 protein gets one entry after TCRdb re-called the 5' RACE reads with MiXCR. The sample carries around 45,000 distinct CDR3 sequences, approximately 22% recorded once. Sequenced material: PBMCs, taken at follow-up. The source of these receptors is a female donor with early-stage non-small cell lung cancer. The conserved cysteine and the conserved F or W are not part of the CDR3 here.

v_call,cdr3_aa
TRBV9,ASSVISQGTEAF
TRBV19,ASTRVISGANVLT
TRBV6-6,ASSAPDRGGKTQY
TRBV5-1,ASSLRVFRQGEVEDTGELF
TRBV7-8,ASSSTGANTEAF
TRBV29-1,SVATGGMNTEAF
TRBV5-5,ASSGPFGNTIY
TRBV9,ASSASVGRHEETQY
TRBV9,ASSPRDTYGYT
TRBV5-8,ASNNPGDRYEQY
TRBV12-5,ASGPGQETASYGYT
TRBV7-6,ASSLIGSGRGLGANVLT
TRBV15,ATSLRTGGVYEQY
TRBV2,ASRETQGQGAWGEKLF
TRBV29-1,SVEGGLETQY
TRBV2,ASKINTGLGDTEAF
TRBV21-1,ASRTEYLNTEAF
TRBV28,ASSPTGGETQY
TRBV7-6,ASSFGSLNEQF
TRBV12-3/TRBV12-4,ASSLYQLAQF
TRBV7-9,ASSLDLGLAGEGEQF
TRBV3-1,ASSQKGLYYGYT
TRBV9,ASSVTSSYNEQF
TRBV12-3/TRBV12-4,ASRPGQGNGSPLH
TRBV7-6,ASSARVQETQY
TRBV3-1,ASSQGDSSSGANVLT